This TCR beta chain comes out of a study of blood T cells in healthy people across ages. A second PCR of 7 to 11 cycles used a sample-barcoded 5' primer and a J-beta primer mix. With 12 random nucleotides, a template-switch adaptor tagged each individual cDNA molecule. In TCRdb, the 5' RACE reads were re-called with MiXCR into one record per CDR3 protein. This sample has 600,000 or so distinct CDR3 sequences; roughly 30% occur once, and the top ten carry 15% to 18%. In germline, CDR1 is MNHEY, CDR2 SMNVEV (reference sequence). CDR3 size: 13 residues. V shed 6 bases and J shed 2 bases, with 11 bases lying between them. This clonotype was detected only a few times.

The chain couples TRBV27 to TRBJ2-7; D ambiguous. The origin of this receptor is a woman older than 75 in good health. Input material: blood. CDR3 region: CASRPSAPYEQYF. In DNA, the CDR3 is TGTGCCAGCAGGCCGAGTGCCCCCTACGAGCAGTACTTC.